These T cell receptor beta chains were read from a single sample in a study of T-cell reconstitution after alpha-beta-depleted transplantation in children. MiXCR, applied by TCRdb to the PCR reads, yields one record per CDR3 protein. In the table there are 640,000 or so distinct CDR3 sequences, over 15% of which are singletons. The sequencing here drew on PBMCs from the stem cell graft donor, taken from the stem cell graft. All receptors derive from a human donor who donated a stem cell graft to a child with acute myeloid leukemia. Both conserved end residues are part of each CDR3. Each record gives: V gene, clone size, CDR3 protein. Clone size appears in some rows only: once, few, many, or a class for an expanded clone.

TRBV6-5	many	CASSYGWGDSPLHF
TRBV20-1	many	CSAPGQGMAEQFF
TRBV20-1	few	CSASIDRAGDLYGYTF
TRBV6-5	many	CASSSRGNEKLFF
TRBV7-2	many	CASSFWVRVDNNEQFF
TRBV27	many	CASSERAYNEQFF
TRBV29-1	few	CSVGYRVSKETQYF
TRBV25-1	-	CASSEQSEVGRTEAFF
TRBV25-1	many	CASSEAGRPETQYF
TRBV7-9	-	CASSFPINTEAFF
TRBV12-3/TRBV12-4	many	CASSLRDRVLDGYTF
TRBV9	-	CASRGGAFF
TRBV29-1	many	CSVLHSSGANVLTF
TRBV29-1	many	CSVEDRAGGATDTQYF
TRBV15	-	CATSKSGTGNTGELFF
TRBV12-3/TRBV12-4	few	CASRPRTGGTDTQYF
TRBV5-1	-	CASHAFRGGTNTGELFF
TRBV29-1	many	CSVEGGTYPYEQYF
TRBV7-9	-	CASSLVSYEQFF
TRBV12-3/TRBV12-4	many	CASSSELTTEAFF
TRBV20-1	-	CSARAPGQTYNEQFF
TRBV9	many	CASSGGSSGREETQYF
TRBV20-1	few	CSARRGDGQWGEQYF
TRBV27	-	CASSFMTPGQGSSTEAFF
TRBV12-5	-	CASGLVADSLGETQYF
TRBV20-1	many	CSARDPSDRTDTQYF
TRBV20-1	many	CSASNRPNQPQHF
TRBV25-1	-	CASSATGTGISNEQFF
TRBV20-1	many	CSASWGSGGYNEQFF
TRBV20-1	few	CSASGGQSSYNEQFF
TRBV7-2	many	CASSLWHGNNSPLHF
TRBV7-2	few	CASRLLGDYEQYF
TRBV7-2	many	CASSHRSYSYNEQFF
TRBV7-2	-	CASSLEWQDEQFF
TRBV3-1	-	CASSQDLTSRGEQFF
TRBV10-3	few	CAISGTSGGAGTDTQYF
TRBV12-3/TRBV12-4	many	CASSFSAGNEQFF
TRBV5-4	-	CASSLGRSKAEAFF
TRBV30	few	CAWTTGWLREQYF
TRBV29-1	-	CSVLDSQNNEKLFF
TRBV20-1	many	CSASRQGRTTNEQFF
TRBV12-3/TRBV12-4	few	CASSNLGQANQPQHF
TRBV7-2	-	CASSLSWDRGLYEQYF
TRBV20-1	many	CSARAPEEPYNSPLHF